A selection of T cell receptor beta chains follows, all from one sample in a study of blood T cells in healthy people across ages. TCRdb processed the 5' RACE reads anew with MiXCR; each CDR3 protein has one entry. The sample lists 600,000 to 800,000 distinct CDR3 sequences, over 20% occurring once. Sequencing was carried out using blood. These receptors were obtained from a man between 65 and 85 years old in good health. Both conserved end residues are part of each CDR3. Each record gives: J gene, clone size, D gene, V gene, CDR3 protein, CDR3 DNA. D genes are given only for firm matches. A clone size is listed for some rows: how often the clone was seen (once, few, many), or a class if it is expanded.

>TRBJ2-2|few|TRBD2|TRBV3-1
CASSQGSSGRVTGELFF
TGTGCCAGCAGCCAAGGATCTAGCGGGAGAGTCACCGGGGAGCTGTTTTTT
>TRBJ2-2|-|-|TRBV7-2
CASLRGNTGELFF
TGTGCCAGCCTCCGGGGGAACACCGGGGAGCTGTTTTTT
>TRBJ1-1|-|-|TRBV18
CASSHRDTEAFF
TGTGCCAGCTCCCATAGGGACACTGAAGCTTTCTTT
>TRBJ2-4|-|-|TRBV20-1
CSARVPSGGANIQYF
TGCAGTGCTAGAGTCCCTTCGGGTGGTGCAAACATTCAGTACTTC
>TRBJ2-6|-|TRBD1|TRBV29-1
CSVEAVRDRGLPGANVLTF
TGCAGCGTTGAAGCCGTCCGGGACAGGGGCCTACCTGGGGCCAACGTCCTGACTTTC
>TRBJ2-5|few|TRBD2|TRBV7-9
CASSLSIGGRKRLETQYF
TGTGCCAGCAGCCTAAGCATAGGCGGGAGAAAGAGGCTAGAGACCCAGTACTTC
>TRBJ2-1|-|TRBD2|TRBV29-1
CSVVRLAGDYNEQFF
TGCAGCGTCGTGAGACTAGCGGGAGACTACAATGAGCAGTTCTTC
>TRBJ2-1|-|-|TRBV6-5
CASSYSRRQAIYNEQFF
TGTGCCAGCAGTTACTCGAGGAGACAGGCTATCTACAATGAGCAGTTCTTC
>TRBJ2-5|few|-|TRBV6-2/TRBV6-3
CASRRDSVQETQYF
TGTGCCAGCAGGCGGGACAGCGTCCAAGAGACCCAGTACTTC
>TRBJ2-3|-|-|TRBV3-1
CASSGGPTSGDTQYF
TGTGCCAGCAGCGGTGGACCTACCTCCGGGGATACGCAGTATTTT
>TRBJ1-4|once|-|TRBV5-5
CASSPTAAGNNEKLFF
TGTGCCAGCAGCCCGACGGCCGCAGGGAATAATGAAAAACTGTTTTTT
>TRBJ2-5|many|-|TRBV5-1
CASSRSRGIETQYF
TGCGCCAGCAGCCGTTCTCGGGGGATAGAGACCCAGTACTTC
>TRBJ2-7|few|-|TRBV18
CASSVETGLSYEQYF
TGTGCCAGCTCAGTAGAGACAGGCCTTTCCTACGAGCAGTACTTC
>TRBJ1-6|-|-|TRBV27
CASSLDLSLNSPLHF
TGTGCCAGCAGTTTGGACCTTTCCCTTAATTCACCCCTCCACTTT
>TRBJ1-1|few|TRBD1|TRBV27
CASSLSAPTGSGTEAFF
TGTGCCAGCAGTTTATCTGCGCCGACAGGGTCCGGCACTGAAGCTTTCTTT
>TRBJ1-5|-|-|TRBV6-2/TRBV6-3
CASSWDGSYQPQHF
TGTGCCAGCAGTTGGGACGGATCTTATCAGCCCCAGCATTTT
>TRBJ2-3|-|-|TRBV7-6
CASSPTVLALPETDTQYF
TGTGCCAGCAGCCCCACTGTCCTAGCCCTCCCGGAAACAGATACGCAGTATTTT
>TRBJ2-7|-|-|TRBV10-3
CAISEGREVNLYEQYF
TGTGCCATCAGTGAGGGAAGGGAGGTCAACCTGTACGAGCAGTACTTC
>TRBJ2-2|-|TRBD1|TRBV3-1
CASSRLQGTGELFF
TGTGCCAGCAGCCGACTACAGGGGACCGGGGAGCTGTTTTTT
>TRBJ1-4|-|-|TRBV6-5
CASSWGSGTSGEKLFF
TGTGCCAGCAGTTGGGGCTCCGGGACAAGTGGTGAAAAACTGTTTTTT
>TRBJ1-2|few|-|TRBV7-9
CASSLAQFNYGYTF
TGTGCCAGCAGCTTAGCCCAGTTTAACTATGGCTACACCTTC
>TRBJ2-1|few|TRBD2|TRBV20-1
CSGGAGGRGNEQFF
TGCAGTGGTGGTGCGGGAGGCCGGGGGAATGAGCAGTTCTTC
>TRBJ2-3|-|TRBD1|TRBV6-6
CASNSPGQGADTQYF
TGTGCCAGCAATAGCCCGGGACAGGGGGCGGATACGCAGTATTTT
>TRBJ2-1|-|-|TRBV4-1
CASSQAGRGSNEQFF
TGCGCCAGCAGCCAAGCGGGACGGGGAAGCAATGAGCAGTTCTTC
>TRBJ2-5|-|TRBD1|TRBV2
CASRAVTGVMALETQYF
TGTGCCAGCAGGGCCGTGACAGGGGTAATGGCCCTAGAGACCCAGTACTTC
>TRBJ2-7|-|TRBD2|TRBV5-1
CASSLVGLAGGHDEQYF
TGCGCCAGCAGCTTGGTAGGACTAGCGGGAGGGCACGACGAGCAGTACTTC
>TRBJ1-2|-|TRBD1|TRBV19
CASRPGTGNGYTF
TGTGCCAGTAGACCCGGGACAGGGAATGGCTACACCTTC
>TRBJ1-4|few|-|TRBV20-1
CSASSGGAPEKLFF
TGCAGTGCTAGTTCGGGGGGCGCCCCTGAAAAACTGTTTTTT
>TRBJ1-1|-|-|TRBV7-9
CASSPGGAAPQAFF
TGTGCCAGCAGCCCAGGAGGGGCTGCTCCCCAAGCTTTCTTT
>TRBJ1-4|many|-|TRBV3-1
CASSQGQNEKLFF
TGTGCCAGCAGCCAGGGACAAAATGAAAAACTGTTTTTT
>TRBJ2-1|few|-|TRBV28
CASSPSYIGNNEQFF
TGTGCCAGCAGTCCGAGTTATATAGGCAACAATGAGCAGTTCTTC
>TRBJ2-3|-|TRBD2|TRBV15
CATSSGLAGATDTQYF
TGTGCCACCAGCAGCGGACTAGCGGGAGCCACAGATACGCAGTATTTT
>TRBJ2-1|-|-|TRBV7-8
CASSQTDSYNEQFF
TGTGCCAGCAGCCAAACCGACTCCTACAATGAGCAGTTCTTC
>TRBJ2-3|few|-|TRBV29-1
CSVDGLDADTQYF
TGCAGCGTTGATGGGCTCGATGCGGATACGCAGTATTTT
>TRBJ2-1|-|TRBD2|TRBV19
CASSISGRAWEQFF
TGTGCCAGTAGTATTAGCGGGAGGGCCTGGGAGCAGTTCTTC
>TRBJ2-4|few|TRBD1|TRBV20-1
CSASTGVNIQYF
TGCAGTGCTTCGACAGGGGTAAACATTCAGTACTTC
>TRBJ2-7|few|-|TRBV7-2
CASSLGVGASYEQYF
TGTGCCAGCAGCTTGGGGGTTGGCGCCTCCTACGAGCAGTACTTC
>TRBJ2-7|-|TRBD2|TRBV5-1
CASSMTLAGVYEQYF
TGCGCCAGCAGCATGACGCTAGCGGGAGTATACGAACAGTACTTC
>TRBJ1-2|-|TRBD1|TRBV28
CASSTDRPYTF
TGTGCCAGCAGTACGGACAGGCCCTACACCTTC
>TRBJ1-4|few|-|TRBV5-1
CASSLGSLGTLGEKLFF
TGCGCCAGCAGCTTGGGCTCACTAGGGACCCTAGGTGAAAAACTGTTTTTT
>TRBJ2-1|many|-|TRBV7-9
CASSFVPGSYNEQFF
TGTGCCAGCAGCTTCGTCCCTGGGTCCTACAATGAGCAGTTCTTC
>TRBJ2-5|-|TRBD2|TRBV28
CASNGGREVAGVEQYF
TGTGCCAGCAATGGGGGTAGGGAGGTAGCGGGAGTAGAGCAGTACTTC